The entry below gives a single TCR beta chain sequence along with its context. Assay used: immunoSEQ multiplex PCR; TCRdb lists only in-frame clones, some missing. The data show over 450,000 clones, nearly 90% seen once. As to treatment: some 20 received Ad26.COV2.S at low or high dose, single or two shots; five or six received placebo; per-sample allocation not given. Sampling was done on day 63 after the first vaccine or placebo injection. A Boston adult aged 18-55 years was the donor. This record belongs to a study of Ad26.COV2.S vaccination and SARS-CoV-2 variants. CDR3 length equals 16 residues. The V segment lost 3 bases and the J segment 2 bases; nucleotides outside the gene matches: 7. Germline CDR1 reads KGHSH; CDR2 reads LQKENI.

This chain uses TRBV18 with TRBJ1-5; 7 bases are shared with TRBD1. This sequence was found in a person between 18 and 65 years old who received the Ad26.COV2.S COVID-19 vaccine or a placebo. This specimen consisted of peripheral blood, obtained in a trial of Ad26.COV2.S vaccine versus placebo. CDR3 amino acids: CASSPQGQVGNQPQHF. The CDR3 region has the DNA TGTGCCAGCTCACCCCAAGGACAGGTCGGCAATCAGCCCCAGCATTTT.